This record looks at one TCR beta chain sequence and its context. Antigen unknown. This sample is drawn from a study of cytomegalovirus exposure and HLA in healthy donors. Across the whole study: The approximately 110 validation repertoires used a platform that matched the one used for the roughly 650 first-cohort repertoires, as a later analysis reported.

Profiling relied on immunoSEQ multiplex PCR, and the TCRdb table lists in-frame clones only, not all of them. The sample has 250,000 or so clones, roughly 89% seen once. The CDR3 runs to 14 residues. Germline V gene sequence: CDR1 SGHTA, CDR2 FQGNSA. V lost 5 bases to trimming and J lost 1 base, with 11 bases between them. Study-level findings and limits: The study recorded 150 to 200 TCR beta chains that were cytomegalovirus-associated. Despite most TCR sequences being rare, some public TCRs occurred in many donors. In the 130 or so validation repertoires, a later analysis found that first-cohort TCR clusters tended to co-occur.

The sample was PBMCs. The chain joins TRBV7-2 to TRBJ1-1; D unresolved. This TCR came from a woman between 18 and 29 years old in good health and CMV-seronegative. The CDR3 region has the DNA TGTGCCAGCAGCCAGCAGGTCTCGAACACTGAAGCTTTCTTT. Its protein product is CASSQQVSNTEAFF.